This passage covers 28 T cell receptor beta chains from one sample sequenced in a study of cytomegalovirus exposure and HLA in healthy donors. PCR amplification relied on 60 Vbeta primers (plus 13 Jbeta primers). Profiled with immunoSEQ multiplex PCR; TCRdb holds only in-frame clones, not every one. The sample has over 250,000 clones; roughly 88% are singletons. What was sequenced was PBMCs. The receptors come from a man aged 40-49 years in good health and CMV-seropositive.

To note about this clone: At one of its ends the junction is not consistent with the germline gene, which may arise from a read error. The V gene is TRBV7-9, the J gene TRBJ2-7, with D hard to call. CDR1 is SEHNR, CDR2 FQNEAQ, per germline (reference sequence). This CDR3 spans 13 amino acids. CDR3 DNA sequence: TGTTCCAGCAGCCCCGACATAACCTACGAGCAGTACTTC. Its protein product is CSSSPDITYEQYF.

V gene TRBV6-5 combines with J gene TRBJ2-5; D not certain. From germline, CDR1 is MNHEY and CDR2 SVGAGI. The CDR3 contains 11 residues. Trimming stripped 7 bases from V and 7 bases from J, with 10 bases between. The CDR3 here is CASTQVGTQYF. The CDR3 nucleotides read TGTGCCAGCACCCAGGTCGGGACCCAGTACTTC.

J is TRBJ2-1 and V is TRBV18; 9 bases match TRBD2. CDR1 KGHSH and CDR2 LQKENI come from the germline V gene. The CDR3 is 12 residues long. V lost 5 bases, J lost 14 bases, and 7 bases stayed unmatched. The CDR3 loop is CASSASGRSKFF. CDR3 bases: TGTGCCAGCTCAGCCAGCGGGAGGTCAAAGTTCTTC.

The genes are TRBV29-1 and TRBJ2-7; 7 nucleotides match TRBD2. The CDR3 runs to 14 residues. V shed 6 bases and J 0 bases; nucleotides not matched to a gene: 8. The germline V gene encodes CDR1 SQVTM and CDR2 ANQGSEA. This CDR3 reads CSVGLAGLSYEQYF. The CDR3 nucleotides read TGCAGCGTAGGATTAGCGGGCCTCTCCTACGAGCAGTACTTC.

This chain uses TRBV28 with TRBJ1-4, with D possibly being TRBD1 (5 bases). V was shortened by 3 bases and J by 3 bases, with 11 bases between the two germline ends. Germline-derived CDR1 and CDR2 are MDHEN and SYDVKM. This CDR3 contains 15 residues. The CDR3 coding sequence is TGTGCCAGCAGTTTGTGGGGCCAGGCTAATGAAAAACTGTTTTTT. This sequence encodes CASSLWGQANEKLFF.

The V gene is TRBV29-1, the J gene TRBJ2-2; a possible D gene is TRBD1 (5 bases). The CDR3 runs to 14 residues. Germline CDR1 SQVTM, CDR2 ANQGSEA. Between the trimmed V and J ends, which lost 4 bases and 6 bases, there was a span of 15 bases. CDR3 nucleotides: TGCAGCGTTGTATGGCAGGGTGGGTCCGGGGAGCTGTTTTTT. As protein: CSVVWQGGSGELFF.

As to this clone: The junction departs from germline at one end; a sequencing error may be responsible. The same CDR3 can be traced to other DNA sequences in this sample. The chain links TRBV7-8 to TRBJ1-1; D is unclear. The CDR3 loop spans 13 amino acids. Germline V gives CDR1 SGHVS, CDR2 FQNEAQ. CDR3 sequence: CASSLGQNTEAFF. As DNA, the CDR3 is TGTGCCAGCAGCTTAGGGCAGAACACCGAAGCTTTCTTT.

The chain carries TRBV6-6 and TRBJ2-5; D gene ambiguous. The ends were cut back, 0 bases at V and 5 bases at J, with 7 bases in the middle. The germline V gene has CDR1 MNHNY and CDR2 SVGAGI (reference sequence). The CDR3 length is 13 residues. In DNA form, the CDR3 reads TGTGCCAGCAGTTACTCATCGAGGGAGACCCAGTACTTC. Translating gives CASSYSSRETQYF.

J is TRBJ2-1 and V is TRBV13, with TRBD2 identical over 8 bases. Per the germline V gene, CDR1 is PRHDT and CDR2 is FYEKMQ (reference sequence). This CDR3 comprises 15 residues. With V trimmed by 3 bases and J by 6 bases, 7 bases remained unmatched. The CDR3 reads CASSFVLGRANEQFF. CDR3 coding DNA: TGTGCCAGCAGCTTCGTTCTCGGGAGGGCCAATGAGCAGTTCTTC. Filled out from reference TRBV13 and TRBJ2-1, the complete variable domain reads AAGVIQSPRHLIKEKRETATLKCYPIPRHDTVYWYQQGPGQDPQFLISFYEKMQSDKGSIPDRFSAQQFSDYHSELNMSSLELGDSALYFCASSFVLGRANEQFFGPGTRLTVL.

This clone was picked up one time. The V call is TRBV2, the J call TRBJ1-5, with 11 positions matching TRBD1. Germline-derived CDR1 and CDR2 are SNHLY and FYNNEI. V shed 3 bases, J shed 2 bases, and the junction held 9 bases outside the gene matches. This CDR3 spans 18 amino acids. Here the CDR3 DNA reads TGTGCCAGCAGTGATCCGAGGACAGGGGGCAGGGGCAATCAGCCCCAGCATTTT. Its protein product is CASSDPRTGGRGNQPQHF. The variable domain in full, completed from reference TRBV2 and TRBJ1-5, reads EPEVTQTPSHQVTQMGQEVILRCVPISNHLYFYWYRQILGQKVEFLVSFYNNEISEKSEIFDDQFSVERPDGSNFTLKIRSTKLEDSAMYFCASSDPRTGGRGNQPQHFGDGTRLSIL.

The chain combines TRBV29-1 with TRBJ2-7, with TRBD1 identical over 8 bases. J lost 2 bases, V lost 7 bases, and 7 bases had no gene match. This CDR3 is 13 amino acids long. Germline values: CDR1 SQVTM, CDR2 ANQGSEA. This CDR3 is CSARTGSTYEQYF. The DNA of the CDR3 is TGCAGCGCACGGACAGGGAGTACCTACGAGCAGTACTTC.

V and J are TRBV25-1 and TRBJ1-1; TRBD1 might be the D (6 bases). The V end was cut by 2 bases, the J end by 5 bases, with 15 bases between. Germline loops: CDR1 MGHDK, CDR2 SYGVNS. The CDR3 loop spans 15 amino acids. In DNA, the CDR3 is TGTGCCAGCAGTGAACCTGAGGGGGTAGGTACTGAAGCTTTCTTT. The encoded protein is CASSEPEGVGTEAFF.

The chain recombines TRBV28 with TRBJ2-6, with 10 bases aligning to TRBD1. The CDR3 length is 15 residues. The V segment lost 11 bases and the J segment 4 bases; nucleotides outside the gene matches: 8. Per germline, CDR1 MDHEN and CDR2 SYDVKM. CDR3 nucleotides: TGTGCCTCTAGGACAGGGGGAGCCGGGGCCAACGTCCTGACTTTC. Translation gives CASRTGGAGANVLTF.

A single count supports this clone. The genes are TRBV19 and TRBJ2-7, with 7 bases aligning to TRBD1. The CDR3 is 15 residues long. The germline V gene has CDR1 LNHDA and CDR2 SQIVND (reference sequence). After removal of 10 bases from V and 2 bases from J, the junction contained 14 bases not matched to a gene. CDR3 coding DNA: TGTGCCACGGCACTCCAGGGACAGAGCGCCTACGAGCAGTACTTC. This encodes CATALQGQSAYEQYF.

V usage is TRBV2 and J usage is TRBJ1-1; D call uncertain. Germline V CDR1 and CDR2: SNHLY, FYNNEI. V dropped 0 bases and J dropped 3 bases, with 5 bases sitting between them. The CDR3 covers 13 residues. The CDR3 DNA reads as TGTGCCAGCAGTGAAGCCGGTTACACTGAAGCTTTCTTT. Its protein is CASSEAGYTEAFF.

The chain carries TRBV10-3 and TRBJ1-6; D not resolved. There are 14 residues in the CDR3. Trimming removed 10 bases from V and 8 bases from J, with 18 bases in between. CDR1 ENHRY and CDR2 SYGVKD come from the germline V gene. The CDR3 protein is CATRPKGDDSPLHF. CDR3 coding DNA: TGTGCCACCCGGCCAAAGGGAGATGATTCACCCCTCCACTTT.

This chain joins TRBV18 and TRBJ2-7; 7 nucleotides line up with TRBD2. The CDR3 has 14 amino acids. Germline V CDR1 and CDR2: KGHSH, LQKENI. The J segment lost 4 bases and the V segment lost 2 bases, leaving 5 bases of the junction unmatched. The CDR3 DNA sequence: TGTGCCAGCTCACCAGGGACTACGGCTTACGAGCAGTACTTC. This encodes CASSPGTTAYEQYF.

The rearrangement uses TRBV15 and TRBJ2-1, with a weak D call TRBD1 (6 bases). Deletions cut 0 bases from V and 7 bases from J, with 16 bases between. The CDR3 has 16 amino acids. Germline V gene data show CDR1 as LNHNV and CDR2 as YYDKDF (reference sequence). The CDR3 is CATSRDRTDLGNEQFF. Here the CDR3 DNA reads TGTGCCACCAGCAGAGATAGGACAGACCTGGGTAATGAGCAGTTCTTC. Full variable domain (remainder filled in from reference TRBV15 and TRBJ2-1): DAMVIQNPRYQVTQFGKPVTLSCSQTLNHNVMYWYQQKSSQAPKLLFHYYDKDFNNEADTPDNFQSRRPNTSFCFLDIRSPGLGDTAMYLCATSRDRTDLGNEQFFGPGTRLTVL.

The V gene is TRBV7-9, the J gene TRBJ2-1, with 10 bases aligning to TRBD2. From germline, CDR1 is SEHNR and CDR2 FQNEAQ (reference sequence). The J segment lost 0 bases and the V segment lost 5 bases, leaving 13 bases of the junction unmatched. This CDR3 comprises 19 residues. CDR3 residues: CASSPESSGSPSSYNEQFF. CDR3 coding DNA: TGTGCCAGCAGCCCCGAGTCTAGCGGGAGCCCGAGCTCCTACAATGAGCAGTTCTTC.

The rearrangement uses TRBV6-6 and TRBJ2-2, with 11 bases matching TRBD2. CDR1 MNHNY and CDR2 SVGAGI come from the germline V gene (reference sequence). The CDR3 sequence is 16 residues long. Losses at the gene ends were 4 bases for V and 6 bases for J; bases not matched to a gene: 7. The CDR3 sequence is CASSSLAGGQAGELFF. CDR3 coding DNA: TGTGCCAGCAGTTCCCTAGCGGGAGGTCAGGCCGGGGAGCTGTTTTTT.

V is TRBV6-1 and J is TRBJ1-6; unclear D gene. Germline lookup yields CDR1 MNHNS and CDR2 SASEGT. V was cut by 7 bases and J by 0 bases, with 7 bases left in between. The CDR3 covers 14 residues. The CDR3 coding sequence is TGTGCCAGCACTCCGAGCTCCTATAATTCACCCCTCCACTTT. Encoded protein: CASTPSSYNSPLHF.

The chain has TRBV30 and TRBJ1-1; 9 bases are a match to TRBD1. The J segment lost 0 bases and the V segment lost 2 bases, leaving 1 base of the junction unmatched. Germline CDR1 GTSNPN, CDR2 SVGIG (reference sequence). This CDR3 is 14 amino acids long. The CDR3 nucleotides read TGTGCCTGGAGTTGGACAGGGGTGAACACTGAAGCTTTCTTT. It is translated as CAWSWTGVNTEAFF.

This chain links TRBV7-9 with TRBJ2-1, with 8 bases that match TRBD2. The V gene's germline CDR1 is SEHNR and CDR2 FQNEAQ (reference sequence). The CDR3 runs 16 residues. V lost 1 base and J lost 2; bases outside the gene matches: 4. In nucleotides, the CDR3 is TGTGCCAGCAGCTTAGGAGCGGGAGTAACCTACAATGAGCAGTTCTTC. Translated: CASSLGAGVTYNEQFF. Using reference TRBV7-9 and TRBJ2-1 for the parts outside the CDR3, the full variable domain is DTGVSQNPRHKITKRGQNVTFRCDPISEHNRLYWYRQTLGQGPEFLTYFQNEAQLEKSRLLSDRFSAERPKGSFSTLEIQRTEQGDSAMYLCASSLGAGVTYNEQFFGPGTRLTVL.

The chain recombines TRBV4-1 with TRBJ2-7; 9 nucleotides match TRBD1. Trimming removed 3 bases from V and 4 bases from J; junction bases left unmatched: 4. Looked up from germline, CDR1 is MGHRA and CDR2 is YSYEKL. The CDR3 totals 14 residues. CDR3 nucleotide sequence: TGCGCCAGCAGCCAGCTCGGACAGGGGTACGAGCAGTACTTC. Translating it yields CASSQLGQGYEQYF.

This clone has only a few counts. The J gene is TRBJ1-2, the V gene TRBV19; TRBD1 matches at 7 bases. The CDR3 totals 13 residues. V dropped 7 bases and J dropped 4; count of bases not matched to a gene: 6. The germline V gene has CDR1 LNHDA and CDR2 SQIVND (reference sequence). CDR3 nucleotides: TGTGCCAGTACCCTCACAGGGGCCTATGGCTACACCTTC. Translated: CASTLTGAYGYTF.

The chain couples TRBV11-2 to TRBJ1-5; 10 bases fit TRBD1. The CDR3 totals 15 residues. Germline V gene lookup returns CDR1 SGHAT and CDR2 FQNNGV. V trimming: 5 bases; J trimming: 3 bases; junction bases outside the gene matches: 4. The CDR3 protein is CASSPTGGANQPQHF. In DNA form, the CDR3 reads TGTGCCAGCAGCCCGACAGGGGGCGCCAATCAGCCCCAGCATTTT.

The gene calls are TRBV7-3 and TRBJ2-7; D perhaps matches TRBD2 (5 bases). The germline CDR1 and CDR2 sequences are SGHTA and FQGTGA. The CDR3 covers 14 residues. V dropped 4 bases and J dropped 4 bases, with 14 bases sitting between them. Here the CDR3 reads CASSSRAPGYEQYF. CDR3 DNA sequence: TGTGCCAGCAGCTCCCGAGCCCCGGGGTACGAGCAGTACTTC.

This chain connects TRBV19 to TRBJ2-3; D uncertain. CDR1 and CDR2 from the germline V gene are LNHDA and SQIVND (reference sequence). CDR3 size: 13 residues. The V end was cut by 7 bases, the J end by 1 base, with 9 bases between. DNA of the CDR3: TGTGCCAGTAAAGGAGTCGGCACAGATACGCAGTATTTT. Translation: CASKGVGTDTQYF.